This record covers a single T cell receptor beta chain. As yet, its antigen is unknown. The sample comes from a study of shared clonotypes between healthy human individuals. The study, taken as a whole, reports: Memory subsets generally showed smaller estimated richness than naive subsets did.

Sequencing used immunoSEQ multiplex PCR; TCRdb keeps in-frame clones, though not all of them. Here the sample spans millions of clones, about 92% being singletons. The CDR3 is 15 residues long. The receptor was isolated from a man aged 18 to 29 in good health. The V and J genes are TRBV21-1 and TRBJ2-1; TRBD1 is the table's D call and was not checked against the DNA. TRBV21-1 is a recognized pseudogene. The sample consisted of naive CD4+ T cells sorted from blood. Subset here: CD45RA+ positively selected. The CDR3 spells CASSLLPGQGNEQFF. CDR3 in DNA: TGTGCCAGCAGCCTCCTTCCGGGACAGGGCAATGAGCAGTTCTTC.